This T cell receptor beta chain was sequenced during a study of blood T cell repertoires in COVID-19. Study background: The study drew acute and convalescent COVID-19 samples from the United States, Italy and Spain. In each case, the material was cDNA or gDNA derived from T cells, B-cell-depleted T cells, or PBMCs.

Per the study methods: Scientists estimated how many nucleated cells there were by amplifying reference gene primers. Using immunoSEQ multiplex PCR, the repertoire was profiled, and TCRdb retains in-frame clones only, with some absent. The DNA was the basis for D and trimming; V, J and clone size are from that table. The sample holds 300,000 to 400,000 clones; 65% to 85% are singletons and the top ten take 2.5% to 3%. Looked up from germline, CDR1 is SNHLY and CDR2 is FYNNEI. The CDR3 has 14 residues. Trimming took off 7 bases at V and 0 bases at J, with 9 bases between the two ends. V is TRBV2 and J is TRBJ1-4; D ambiguous. This clonotype was sampled from a young man with active or convalescent COVID-19. Sample: peripheral blood. CDR3 DNA: TGTGCCAGCACCCGACTGTCAACTAATGAAAAACTGTTTTTT. It yields the protein CASTRLSTNEKLFF.